This entry lists 3 T cell receptor beta chains sequenced from one sample in a study of control samples from healthy donors and cancer patients. Clones were sequenced by immunoSEQ multiplex PCR, and TCRdb holds only the in-frame ones, with some missing. The sample includes about 170,000 clones, roughly 93% of them seen just once. The sequenced sample consisted of blood. Receptors originate from a woman aged 55-69 years in good health.

This chain joins TRBV18 and TRBJ1-3, with 8 bases that match TRBD1. The CDR3 runs 15 residues. Germline CDR1 and CDR2: KGHSH and LQKENI. Trimming cost V 5 bases and J 7 bases; bases outside gene matches: 10. The CDR3 sequence is CASSSGQGPENTIYF. The CDR3 DNA is TGTGCCAGCTCATCAGGACAGGGCCCAGAGAACACCATATATTTT.

CDR3 coding DNA: TGTGCCAGCAGCCGTGGGGGGGCCGCGACTGGCTACACCTTC. As protein: CASSRGGAATGYTF. The chain is built from TRBV5-4 and TRBJ1-2; a possible D gene is TRBD1 (6 bases). V gave up 4 bases and J gave up 7 bases, with 17 bases separating them. Germline assignment: CDR1 SGHNT and CDR2 YYREEE (reference sequence). The CDR3 is 14 residues long.

The rearrangement joins TRBV10-3 to TRBJ2-1; no clear D gene. This CDR3 contains 16 residues. Per germline, CDR1 ENHRY and CDR2 SYGVKD. The ends were cut back, 5 bases at V and 0 bases at J, with 14 bases in the middle. CDR3 loop: CAISNRAVSSYNEQFF. The CDR3 DNA reads TGTGCCATCAGTAATAGGGCGGTTAGCTCCTACAATGAGCAGTTCTTC.